This TCR beta chain was sequenced during a study of T cells expressing NK-cell markers. Study information: The authors derived TCR beta repertoires from sorted CD3+CD56+NKG2C+, CD3+CD56+NKG2C- and CD3+CD56-NKG2C+ T cells. Study-wide results and limits: HCMV specificity was not established for the expanded NKG2C+ T cell clones. A handful of donors showed these clonotypes also leading the CD3+CD56-NKG2C+ fraction.

Germline assignment: CDR1 SGHRS and CDR2 YFSETQ. This CDR3 has 14 residues. As the method of synthesis, 5'RACE template switching with UMIs yielded TCR beta cDNA. TCRdb reprocessed the 5' RACE reads, with one entry per CDR3 protein and no DNA. The sample table includes about 260,000 distinct CDR3 sequences. For this clonotype: Its target is unknown.

The chain links TRBV5-1 to TRBJ2-7; as DNA is missing, the TRBD1 call by TCRdb cannot be tested. The receptor was isolated from a man younger than 35 in good health. The sample was blood T cells: a sorted CD56 or NKG2C T cell subset, CD4+ or CD8+ T cells, or bulk PBMC T cells (not recorded which). The CDR3 loop is CASSAGRSSYEQYF.